These T cell receptor beta chains were read from a single sample in a study of beta chain features in type 1 diabetes. Sequencing used immunoSEQ multiplex PCR; TCRdb keeps in-frame clones, though not all of them. The sample has over 150,000 clones, approximately 8.4% seen once. The sequenced sample consisted of central memory CD4+ T cells from blood. All receptors come from a man between 18 and 29 years old with type 1 diabetes. Both conserved end residues are part of each CDR3. The D gene is left open where the match is weak. For some rows the clone size is stated as once, few or many, or as a class when expanded; others skip it.

abundance: few
j_gene: TRBJ1-5
v_gene: TRBV5-4
d_gene: .
CDR3aa: CASSLDGQFSNQPQHF
CDR3nt: TGTGCCAGCAGCTTGGATGGACAGTTTAGCAATCAGCCCCAGCATTTT

abundance: many
j_gene: TRBJ1-1
v_gene: TRBV19
d_gene: .
CDR3aa: CASEKGVYTEAFF
CDR3nt: TGTGCCAGCGAGAAAGGGGTTTACACTGAAGCTTTCTTT

abundance: .
j_gene: TRBJ1-2
v_gene: TRBV7-8
d_gene: TRBD1
CDR3aa: CASSSEDRGNYGYTF
CDR3nt: TGTGCCAGCAGCTCAGAGGACAGGGGGAACTATGGCTACACCTTC

abundance: many
j_gene: TRBJ1-6
v_gene: TRBV7-9
d_gene: .
CDR3aa: CASSFTSGPNSPLHF
CDR3nt: TGTGCCAGCAGCTTCACTAGCGGTCCTAATTCACCCCTCCACTTT

abundance: .
j_gene: TRBJ2-7
v_gene: TRBV2
d_gene: TRBD1
CDR3aa: CASMDRGREQYF
CDR3nt: TGTGCCAGCATGGACAGGGGTCGGGAGCAGTACTTC

abundance: .
j_gene: TRBJ2-7
v_gene: TRBV2
d_gene: .
CDR3aa: CASGGSALEQYF
CDR3nt: TGTGCCAGCGGGGGGAGCGCGCTCGAGCAGTACTTC

abundance: few
j_gene: TRBJ2-6
v_gene: TRBV28
d_gene: .
CDR3aa: CASRPPGLASGANVLTF
CDR3nt: TGTGCCAGCAGACCTCCGGGACTTGCCTCTGGGGCCAACGTCCTGACTTTC

abundance: medium-sized
j_gene: TRBJ1-5
v_gene: TRBV4-3
d_gene: TRBD1
CDR3aa: CASSQDRQGGQPQHF
CDR3nt: TGCGCCAGCAGCCAAGATAGACAGGGCGGACAGCCCCAGCATTTT

abundance: .
j_gene: TRBJ1-1
v_gene: TRBV30
d_gene: TRBD1
CDR3aa: CAWGQANTEAFF
CDR3nt: TGTGCCTGGGGACAGGCGAACACTGAAGCTTTCTTT

abundance: few
j_gene: TRBJ1-4
v_gene: TRBV11-3
d_gene: TRBD1
CDR3aa: CASSLEEGYWDRASEKLFF
CDR3nt: TGTGCCAGCAGCTTAGAGGAGGGATATTGGGACAGGGCGAGTGAAAAACTGTTTTTT

abundance: few
j_gene: TRBJ2-5
v_gene: TRBV5-4
d_gene: TRBD1
CDR3aa: CASSGTGRETQYF
CDR3nt: TGTGCCAGCAGCGGGACAGGCAGGGAGACCCAGTACTTC

abundance: few
j_gene: TRBJ1-1
v_gene: TRBV4-1
d_gene: TRBD1
CDR3aa: CASSQARQGDTEAFF
CDR3nt: TGCGCCAGCAGCCAGGCCCGACAGGGGGACACTGAAGCTTTCTTT

abundance: .
j_gene: TRBJ2-1
v_gene: TRBV25-1
d_gene: TRBD2
CDR3aa: CASSALPGLDASNEQFF
CDR3nt: TGTGCCAGCAGTGCGCTACCGGGACTAGACGCTTCCAATGAGCAGTTCTTC

abundance: few
j_gene: TRBJ2-1
v_gene: TRBV28
d_gene: TRBD2
CDR3aa: CASSPGRAFGEQFF
CDR3nt: TGTGCCAGCAGTCCCGGGAGGGCCTTTGGTGAGCAGTTCTTC

abundance: .
j_gene: TRBJ2-1
v_gene: TRBV19
d_gene: TRBD2
CDR3aa: CASSGTLAGLYNEQFF
CDR3nt: TGTGCCAGTAGTGGGACCTTAGCGGGACTGTACAATGAGCAGTTCTTC

abundance: many
j_gene: TRBJ2-5
v_gene: TRBV2
d_gene: .
CDR3aa: CASSRQETQYF
CDR3nt: TGTGCCAGCAGCCGTCAAGAGACCCAGTACTTC

abundance: .
j_gene: TRBJ2-3
v_gene: TRBV5-4
d_gene: .
CDR3aa: CASSIQGPDTQYF
CDR3nt: TGTGCCAGCAGCATACAGGGACCAGATACGCAGTATTTT

abundance: .
j_gene: TRBJ2-5
v_gene: TRBV7-9
d_gene: .
CDR3aa: CASRLGGAGLETQYF
CDR3nt: TGTGCCAGCAGGTTAGGGGGCGCGGGATTGGAGACCCAGTACTTC

abundance: .
j_gene: TRBJ1-1
v_gene: TRBV5-4
d_gene: .
CDR3aa: CASSLGYTNTEAFF
CDR3nt: TGTGCCAGCAGCTTGGGGTACACGAACACTGAAGCTTTCTTT

abundance: .
j_gene: TRBJ2-7
v_gene: TRBV6-5
d_gene: TRBD2
CDR3aa: CASSYGGTSGTEQYF
CDR3nt: TGTGCCAGCAGTTACGGCGGGACTAGCGGGACCGAGCAGTACTTC

abundance: .
j_gene: TRBJ1-5
v_gene: TRBV6-6
d_gene: TRBD1
CDR3aa: CASSASGGMKPQHF
CDR3nt: TGTGCCAGCAGTGCCTCAGGGGGCATGAAGCCCCAGCATTTT

abundance: few
j_gene: TRBJ1-1
v_gene: TRBV5-1
d_gene: .
CDR3aa: CASSLMGHLNTEAFF
CDR3nt: TGCGCCAGCAGCTTGATGGGCCATCTGAACACTGAAGCTTTCTTT

abundance: .
j_gene: TRBJ1-5
v_gene: TRBV11-2
d_gene: .
CDR3aa: CASSVDLDQPQHF
CDR3nt: TGTGCCAGCAGCGTAGACCTTGATCAGCCCCAGCATTTT

abundance: .
j_gene: TRBJ2-3
v_gene: TRBV5-1
d_gene: TRBD2
CDR3aa: CASSSAGAGFTDTQYF
CDR3nt: TGCGCCAGCAGCTCCGCGGGAGCGGGATTCACAGATACGCAGTATTTT

abundance: few
j_gene: TRBJ1-4
v_gene: TRBV5-1
d_gene: TRBD1
CDR3aa: CASSVGTAEKLFF
CDR3nt: TGCGCCAGCAGCGTTGGGACAGCCGAAAAACTGTTTTTT

abundance: few
j_gene: TRBJ1-5
v_gene: TRBV29-1
d_gene: .
CDR3aa: CSVEYSSNQPQHF
CDR3nt: TGCAGCGTTGAATACAGTAGCAATCAGCCCCAGCATTTT

abundance: .
j_gene: TRBJ2-7
v_gene: TRBV18
d_gene: TRBD2
CDR3aa: CASSPSRTSGGKEQYF
CDR3nt: TGTGCCAGCTCACCATCCCGAACTAGCGGGGGGAAGGAGCAGTACTTC

abundance: .
j_gene: TRBJ2-7
v_gene: TRBV15
d_gene: .
CDR3aa: CATSRDSDSLRSYEQYF
CDR3nt: TGTGCCACCAGCAGAGATTCGGACAGCCTCCGGTCCTACGAGCAGTACTTC

abundance: .
j_gene: TRBJ2-5
v_gene: TRBV20-1
d_gene: .
CDR3aa: CSASQETQYF
CDR3nt: TGCAGTGCTAGCCAGGAGACCCAGTACTTC

abundance: .
j_gene: TRBJ2-7
v_gene: TRBV7-2
d_gene: .
CDR3aa: CAARQSSYEQYF
CDR3nt: TGTGCCGCAAGACAGAGCTCCTACGAGCAGTACTTC

abundance: .
j_gene: TRBJ1-1
v_gene: TRBV28
d_gene: .
CDR3aa: CATARGGPAFF
CDR3nt: TGTGCCACCGCGAGGGGAGGTCCTGCTTTCTTT

abundance: few
j_gene: TRBJ2-7
v_gene: TRBV28
d_gene: .
CDR3aa: CASRHRTAPYEQYF
CDR3nt: TGTGCCAGCAGGCACCGGACTGCTCCCTACGAGCAGTACTTC

abundance: few
j_gene: TRBJ2-3
v_gene: TRBV18
d_gene: .
CDR3aa: CASSPPSERRSGTQYF
CDR3nt: TGTGCCAGCTCACCACCGTCAGAGAGACGGTCGGGTACGCAGTATTTT

abundance: few
j_gene: TRBJ2-7
v_gene: TRBV28
d_gene: .
CDR3aa: CASSLSVYSYEQYF
CDR3nt: TGTGCCAGCAGTTTATCCGTTTACTCCTACGAGCAGTACTTC

abundance: .
j_gene: TRBJ2-5
v_gene: TRBV14
d_gene: .
CDR3aa: CASSRNLRETQYF
CDR3nt: TGTGCCAGCAGCCGAAACCTCAGAGAGACCCAGTACTTC

abundance: few
j_gene: TRBJ2-2
v_gene: TRBV25-1
d_gene: TRBD1
CDR3aa: CASSGQGPGELFF
CDR3nt: TGTGCCAGCAGTGGACAGGGACCCGGGGAGCTGTTTTTT

abundance: .
j_gene: TRBJ2-3
v_gene: TRBV6-5
d_gene: TRBD2
CDR3aa: CASKTSGTTDTQYF
CDR3nt: TGTGCCAGCAAGACTAGCGGGACCACAGATACGCAGTATTTT

abundance: .
j_gene: TRBJ1-2
v_gene: TRBV19
d_gene: .
CDR3aa: CASSMQYLYGYTF
CDR3nt: TGTGCCAGTAGTATGCAGTATCTCTATGGCTACACCTTC

abundance: .
j_gene: TRBJ1-2
v_gene: TRBV25-1
d_gene: TRBD1
CDR3aa: CASSETGTGGGYTF
CDR3nt: TGTGCCAGCAGTGAGACCGGGACAGGGGGCGGCTACACCTTC

abundance: few
j_gene: TRBJ2-2
v_gene: TRBV27
d_gene: TRBD2
CDR3aa: CASSWAGAYTGELFF
CDR3nt: TGTGCCAGCAGTTGGGCGGGAGCGTACACCGGGGAGCTGTTTTTT

abundance: few
j_gene: TRBJ1-1
v_gene: TRBV19
d_gene: .
CDR3aa: CASSDRNTEAFF
CDR3nt: TGTGCCTCCTCCGACAGAAACACTGAAGCTTTCTTT

abundance: few
j_gene: TRBJ1-2
v_gene: TRBV7-2
d_gene: TRBD1
CDR3aa: CASSPGTGLYYGYTF
CDR3nt: TGTGCCAGCAGTCCAGGGACAGGGTTGTACTATGGCTACACCTTC

abundance: .
j_gene: TRBJ1-5
v_gene: TRBV7-8
d_gene: TRBD1
CDR3aa: CASSYHHPGQSPISNQPQHF
CDR3nt: TGTGCCAGCAGCTACCATCACCCGGGACAGAGTCCAATTAGCAATCAGCCCCAGCATTTT

abundance: .
j_gene: TRBJ2-1
v_gene: TRBV7-9
d_gene: .
CDR3aa: CASSLAGAEEQFF
CDR3nt: TGTGCCAGCAGCTTAGCAGGGGCCGAGGAGCAGTTCTTC

abundance: few
j_gene: TRBJ1-1
v_gene: TRBV18
d_gene: TRBD1
CDR3aa: CASSPPGTGTEAFF
CDR3nt: TGTGCCAGCTCACCCCCCGGGACAGGCACTGAAGCTTTCTTT

abundance: few
j_gene: TRBJ2-3
v_gene: TRBV10-1
d_gene: TRBD1
CDR3aa: CASSDGQGTTDTQYF
CDR3nt: TGCGCCAGCAGTGACGGACAGGGTACGACAGATACGCAGTATTTT

abundance: few
j_gene: TRBJ2-1
v_gene: TRBV6-6
d_gene: .
CDR3aa: CASSYSRGGEQFF
CDR3nt: TGTGCCAGCAGTTACTCACGCGGGGGCGAGCAGTTCTTC

abundance: .
j_gene: TRBJ1-2
v_gene: TRBV5-6
d_gene: .
CDR3aa: CASSGGAGGYTF
CDR3nt: TGTGCCAGCAGCGGGGGCGCAGGGGGCTACACCTTC